The T cell receptor beta chain described here comes from a study of blood T cell repertoires in COVID-19. About this clone: Other nucleotide sequences from this sample produce the same CDR3.

The CDR3 totals 18 residues. The J segment lost 3 bases and the V segment lost 3 bases, leaving 16 bases of the junction unmatched. Germline CDR1 PRHDT, CDR2 FYEKMQ (reference sequence). Per the study methods: Reference gene primer amplification yielded estimated nucleated cell counts. Produced via immunoSEQ multiplex PCR; TCRdb's table is partial and in-frame only. The V and J calls and clone size are taken from that table; D and trimming were inferred from the DNA. The repertoire consists of around 36,000 clones, with approximately 83% occurring once and the leading ten covering about 3.9%. The receptor's source is a man aged 50 to 60 with acute or convalescent COVID-19. This sequence joins TRBV13 and TRBJ1-1; 7 bases agree with TRBD1. Sequenced input: peripheral blood. In nucleotides, the CDR3 is TGTGCCAGCAGCTTCCGCCCCTGGGGGACAGTCATGTACACTGAAGCTTTCTTT. Translation gives CASSFRPWGTVMYTEAFF.